This TCR beta chain was identified in a study of OX40 agonist ivuxolimab in advanced cancers. Background on the study: Treatment of patients was with ivuxolimab, an agonistic anti-OX40 (CD134) antibody. Study-level points and caveats: Expanded peripheral T-cell antigen specificity went undetermined.

This CDR3 is 15 amino acids long. In germline, CDR1 is SGHNT, CDR2 YENEEA. Trimming stripped 3 bases from V and 0 bases from J, with 11 bases between. This table comes from immunoSEQ multiplex PCR, and its TCRdb copy is limited to in-frame clones, with some not included. The top ten clones hold 2.5% to 3% of a sample with about 70,000 clones, around 88% of them seen once. Enrollment shut out patients with autoimmune disease history or systemic immunosuppression. Researchers took blood at baseline, on cycle 4 day 1, and on cycle 7 day 1. This clone was seen just once. The antigen is not known. The chain links TRBV11-3 to TRBJ1-2; D not certain. This sequence originates from an adult with an advanced solid tumor such as melanoma, head and neck, liver or kidney cancer. This specimen was CD4+ or CD8+ T cells sorted from blood, taken in a trial of the OX40 agonist ivuxolimab. CDR3 sequence reads: CASSFNRGTNYGYTF. CDR3 nucleotides: TGTGCCAGCAGCTTTAACAGAGGAACTAACTATGGCTACACCTTC. Drawing the rest from reference TRBV11-3 and TRBJ1-2, the complete variable domain is EAGVVQSPRYKIIEKKQPVAFWCNPISGHNTLYWYLQNLGQGPELLIRYENEEAVDDSQLPKDRFSAERLKGVDSTLKIQPAELGDSAVYLCASSFNRGTNYGYTFGSGTRLTVV.